These 10 T cell receptor beta chains were all obtained from the same sample, sequenced in a study of regulatory T cells in long-lasting Graves disease. Time point described: persistent/refractory GD, antithyroid drugs over 5 years with positive TRAb. Extracted PBMC RNA gave rise to the TCR library. Arm-PCR with iRepertoire HTBI primers amplified the CDR3 regions for these TCR beta libraries. MiXCR was run by TCRdb on the multiplex PCR reads, yielding one entry per CDR3 protein. The top ten clones hold over 7.5% of a sample with about 470,000 distinct CDR3 sequences, around 20% of them seen once. The sequencing here drew on peripheral blood mononuclear cells (PBMCs), taken when the disease was refractory, from a patient treated with antithyroid drugs. Every receptor here comes from a female donor with Graves disease.

This chain uses TRBV3-1 with TRBJ2-3; D perhaps matches TRBD2 (6 bases). In germline, CDR1 is LGHDT, CDR2 YNNKEL (reference sequence). Trimming took off 6 bases at V and 0 bases at J, with 13 bases between the two ends. This CDR3 comprises 15 residues. Written as DNA, the CDR3 is TGTGCCAGCAGGCCTAAAGGGACTAGCACAGATACGCAGTATTTT. As protein: CASRPKGTSTDTQYF.

As DNA, the CDR3 is TGTGCCAGCAGCCGCGGGACAGGGGTAAGGGATCAGCCCCAGCATTTT. Its protein product is CASSRGTGVRDQPQHF. The chain employs TRBV6-1 and TRBJ1-5; 10 bases map to TRBD1. The CDR3 consists of 16 residues. V lost 6 bases, J lost 5 bases, and 10 bases stayed unmatched. In germline, CDR1 is MNHNS, CDR2 SASEGT.

The chain has TRBV13 and TRBJ2-5; TRBD2 aligns across 7 bases. The CDR3 spans 14 residues. V was pared by 5 bases and J by 1 base, with 4 bases of the junction left unmatched. The germline V gene has CDR1 PRHDT and CDR2 FYEKMQ (reference sequence). CDR3 sequence: CASSALASQETQYF. CDR3 in DNA: TGTGCCAGCAGCGCACTAGCGAGCCAAGAGACCCAGTACTTC.

Points on this clonotype: The junction departs from the called germline gene at one end, perhaps through a read error. CDR3 loop: CASSLAPAGVPFGQPQHF. CDR3 coding DNA: TGTGCCAGCAGCCTAGCCCCGGCAGGCGTTCCCTTTGGTCAGCCCCAGCATTTT. The chain carries TRBV7-9 and TRBJ1-5; D is unresolved. Per the germline V gene, CDR1 is SEHNR and CDR2 is FQNEAQ (reference sequence). This CDR3 has 18 amino acids.

The genes are TRBV30 and TRBJ1-5; 8 nucleotides match TRBD1. Trimming at V came to 4 bases and at J to 2 bases, leaving 7 bases not matched to a gene. The length of the CDR3 is 15 residues. Per germline, CDR1 GTSNPN and CDR2 SVGIG (reference sequence). The CDR3 loop is CAWKAGGIGNQPQHF. The CDR3, as DNA: TGTGCCTGGAAGGCAGGGGGCATAGGCAATCAGCCCCAGCATTTT.

This clonotype was seen a handful of times. The DNA of the CDR3 is TGTGCCAGCAGCTGGATAGCGGGAGGGCGAGAGCAGTTCTTC. Encoded protein: CASSWIAGGREQFF. The V gene is TRBV7-2, the J gene TRBJ2-1; 11 nucleotides align to TRBD2. After removal of 4 bases from V and 10 bases from J, the junction contained 6 bases not matched to a gene. This CDR3 is built from 14 residues. CDR1 and CDR2 from the germline V gene are SGHTA and FQGNSA.

This clonotype occurred many times. V gene TRBV7-2 combines with J gene TRBJ2-7; no clear D gene. The ends were cut back, 5 bases at V and 4 bases at J, with 12 bases in the middle. Germline V gives CDR1 SGHTA, CDR2 FQGNSA. There are 13 residues in the CDR3. CDR3 region: CASSHSPIYEQYF. Here the CDR3 DNA reads TGTGCCAGCAGCCATTCCCCAATTTACGAGCAGTACTTC.

The V gene is TRBV18, the J gene TRBJ2-7, with 7 bases aligning to TRBD1. Per germline, CDR1 KGHSH and CDR2 LQKENI. The V segment lost 3 bases and the J segment 6 bases; nucleotides outside the gene matches: 8. CDR3 length equals 14 residues. The CDR3 sequence is CASSPQGELSEQYF. In DNA, the CDR3 is TGTGCCAGCTCACCGCAGGGGGAACTAAGCGAGCAGTACTTC. The complete variable domain, with remaining parts taken from reference TRBV18 and TRBJ2-7, reads NAGVMQNPRHLVRRRGQEARLRCSPMKGHSHVYWYRQLPEEGLKFMVYLQKENIIDESGMPKERFSAEFPKEGPSILRIQQVVRGDSAAYFCASSPQGELSEQYFGPGTRLTVT.

This clonotype was seen a handful of times. The rearrangement joins TRBV20-1 to TRBJ2-7, with D unresolved. Trimming took off 3 bases at V and 4 bases at J, with 10 bases between the two ends. Germline CDR1 reads DFQATT; CDR2 reads SNEGSKA (reference sequence). The CDR3 covers 12 residues. CDR3 in amino acids: CSARLIRYEQYF. CDR3 DNA: TGCAGTGCTAGGTTAATCAGGTACGAGCAGTACTTC.

This clonotype was detected ten times or more. The chain has TRBV11-2 and TRBJ2-7; D might be TRBD1 (6 bases). Germline V lookup: CDR1 SGHAT, CDR2 FQNNGV. Trimming cost V 5 bases and J 3 bases, with 11 bases left between them. This CDR3 region has 13 residues. This CDR3 is CASSDNRVYEQYF. Written as DNA, the CDR3 is TGTGCCAGCAGCGACAACAGGGTCTACGAGCAGTACTTC.